This T cell receptor beta chain derives from a study of CD8+ T cells in alopecia areata. Regarding the study as a whole: Normal skin's resident alphabeta T cells are also sequenced in scalp samples. Higher clonality than in normal scalp was seen in lesional scalp, especially alopecia totalis/universalis. Unlike in mice, where it was clearer, TCR sharing across patients was less clear, possibly HLA-related.

The CDR3 covers 15 residues. Germline CDR1 is SGHKS and CDR2 is YYEKEE (reference sequence). Trimming cost V 2 bases and J 3 bases, with 15 bases left between them. cDNA serving as the sequencing template came from extracted, reverse transcribed RNA. Generated by immunoSEQ multiplex PCR, the TCRdb table keeps only in-frame clones and is missing some. In the table there are 90,000 to 120,000 clones, approximately 63% of which are singletons. This clone was seen more than once but under ten times. Its specificity is not known. The sequencing sample was made of CD8+ T cells sorted from blood. V and J are TRBV5-5 and TRBJ2-7; D unresolved. The origin of this receptor is a human donor in good health. CDR3 bases: TGTGCCAGCAGCTTTTGGAGAACTGGCCTCTACGAGCAGTACTTC. Translating gives CASSFWRTGLYEQYF.